This TCR beta chain derives from a study of CD8 T cells in Susac syndrome. About the research overall: Of the sequenced Susac syndrome patients, six had active disease and fewer than ten were in remission.

As judged by recently defined diagnostic criteria, patients with Susac syndrome had definite or probable disease. Between the trimmed V and J ends, which lost 5 bases and 5 bases, there was a span of 11 bases. The CDR3 runs 13 residues. Germline assignment: CDR1 MNHEY and CDR2 SVGAGI. RNA in amounts of about 0.5 to 1 ug was reverse transcribed with random hexamers. TCRdb passed the immunoSEQ multiplex PCR reads through MiXCR, listing each CDR3 protein once. The repertoire holds 92,000 or so distinct CDR3 sequences, with approximately 96% as singletons. Sequenced sample: CD8+ T cells from PBMCs. The chain employs TRBV6-5 and TRBJ2-3, with TRBD2 as a possible D gene (5 bases). This receptor was taken from a human donor with Susac syndrome. The DNA of the CDR3 is TGTGCCAGCAGTCCCGGGGTAGTAGATACGCAGTATTTT. Residues: CASSPGVVDTQYF.